Each of the 21 T cell receptor beta chains below was sequenced from the same sample in a study of CD8 T cells in ankylosing spondylitis. One entry per CDR3 protein results from TCRdb running MiXCR on the 5' RACE reads. The sample yields roughly 130,000 distinct CDR3 sequences, approximately 6.8% seen once. The sample was blood, either unsorted or a sorted T cell fraction (not recorded which). These TCRs come from a male donor with ankylosing spondylitis or in good health (not recorded which).

Ten or more counts support this clonotype. The chain couples TRBV12-3 or TRBV12-4 to TRBJ1-3, with D possibly being TRBD1 (6 bases). This CDR3 region has 15 residues. Trimming removed 1 base from V and 4 bases from J, with 11 bases in between. The CDR3 DNA is TGTGCCAGCAGTTTAGATACAGGGATGGGAAACACCATATATTTT. As protein: CASSLDTGMGNTIYF.

CDR3 nucleotide sequence: TGCGCCAGCAGCTCCTATAGCGGGGGGGCCGACGAGCAGTACTTC. This encodes CASSSYSGGADEQYF. V usage is TRBV5-1 and J usage is TRBJ2-7, with 11 bases aligning to TRBD2. The germline gives CDR1 SGHRS, CDR2 YFSETQ. CDR3 length: 15 residues. The V and J ends lost 3 bases and 5 bases, in that order; junction bases with no gene match: 7. Using reference TRBV5-1 and TRBJ2-7 for the parts outside the CDR3, the full variable domain is KAGVTQTPRYLIKTRGQQVTLSCSPISGHRSVSWYQQTPGQGLQFLFEYFSETQRNKGNFPGRFSGRQFSNSRSEMNVSTLELGDSALYLCASSSYSGGADEQYFGPGTRLTVT.

This clonotype was seen repeatedly, ten times or more. The rearrangement uses TRBV6-5 and TRBJ2-7, with D unresolved. The length of the CDR3 is 17 residues. The V end was cut by 0 bases, the J end by 0 bases, with 15 bases between. Germline values: CDR1 MNHEY, CDR2 SVGAGI. The CDR3 here is CASSYSNHRRTSYEQYF. The CDR3 region has the DNA TGTGCCAGCAGTTACTCGAACCACAGAAGAACCTCCTACGAGCAGTACTTC.

Note on this clonotype: Being one base from a much bigger clone, this may be a read error. The chain has TRBV12-3 or TRBV12-4 and TRBJ2-7; D is possibly TRBD1 (6 bases). The CDR3 spans 10 residues. The CDR3 spells CASSPGHVCF. The CDR3 nucleotides are TGTGCCAGCAGCCCGGGACACGTGTGCTTC.

This clonotype was seen at least ten times. The V call is TRBV25-1, the J call TRBJ2-7; 11 nucleotides line up with TRBD1. V shed 4 bases, J shed 1 base, and the junction held 3 bases outside the gene matches. This CDR3 contains 15 residues. The V gene's germline CDR1 is MGHDK and CDR2 SYGVNS. The DNA of the CDR3 is TGTGCCAGCAGTGGAGGGACAGGGGGATCCTACGAGCAGTACTTC. Translation: CASSGGTGGSYEQYF.

This clonotype appeared many times. V gene TRBV19 combines with J gene TRBJ1-5; D possibly corresponds to TRBD1 (5 bases). V shed 3 bases and J shed 4 bases, with 10 bases lying between them. The CDR3 covers 14 residues. Germline values: CDR1 LNHDA, CDR2 SQIVND (reference sequence). CDR3 amino acids: CASSILGENQPQHF. CDR3 nucleotides: TGTGCCAGTAGTATTCTGGGGGAAAATCAGCCCCAGCATTTT. The variable domain in full, completed from reference TRBV19 and TRBJ1-5, reads DGGITQSPKYLFRKEGQNVTLSCEQNLNHDAMYWYRQDPGQGLRLIYYSQIVNDFQKGDIAEGYSVSREKKESFPLTVTSAQKNPTAFYLCASSILGENQPQHFGDGTRLSIL.

At least ten counts were recorded for this clonotype. The genes are TRBV20-1 and TRBJ2-1; D gene uncertain. Per germline, CDR1 DFQATT and CDR2 SNEGSKA (reference sequence). The V and J ends lost 3 bases and 3 bases respectively, with 6 bases between them. The CDR3 contains 12 residues. The CDR3 coding sequence is TGCAGTGCTAGCCCACTCTACAATGAGCAGTTCTTC. As protein: CSASPLYNEQFF.

In this sample, this clonotype turned up many times. The chain is built from TRBV5-1 and TRBJ2-5; 7 nucleotides line up with TRBD2. V lost 4 bases, J lost 1 base, and 7 bases stayed unmatched. The CDR3 runs 15 residues. CDR1 is SGHRS and CDR2 is YFSETQ in the germline V gene. CDR3: CASSPHRTSQETQYF. Written as DNA, the CDR3 is TGCGCCAGCAGCCCGCACCGGACTAGCCAAGAGACCCAGTACTTC.

Many counts were recorded for this clonotype. This chain links TRBV20-1 with TRBJ2-2, with 7 bases aligning to TRBD2. This CDR3 has 15 residues. The J segment lost 4 bases and the V segment lost 3 bases, leaving 8 bases of the junction unmatched. Germline V gene sequence: CDR1 DFQATT, CDR2 SNEGSKA (reference sequence). The CDR3 sequence is CSARGGRTLTGELFF. Here the CDR3 DNA reads TGCAGTGCTAGGGGCGGGAGAACACTCACCGGGGAGCTGTTTTTT.

This clonotype is large within its sample. CDR3 amino acids: CASSLGGQEAYEQYF. In nucleotides, the CDR3 is TGTGCCAGCAGTTTAGGGGGACAGGAGGCCTACGAGCAGTACTTC. The J gene is TRBJ2-7, the V gene TRBV27; TRBD1 agrees at 8 bases. The CDR3 has 15 residues. CDR1 is MNHEY, CDR2 SMNVEV, per germline (reference sequence). The ends lost 2 bases at V and 2 bases at J; junction bases unmatched: 5.

The chain employs TRBV5-1 and TRBJ1-5, with TRBD1 as a possible D gene (5 bases). This CDR3 has 15 residues. Looked up from germline, CDR1 is SGHRS and CDR2 is YFSETQ. V was shortened by 0 bases and J by 8 bases, with 15 bases between the two germline ends. The DNA of the CDR3 is TGCGCCAGCAGCTTGGCCGGGCAGGGAAGGGAGCCCCAGCATTTT. It translates to CASSLAGQGREPQHF.

This clonotype has ten or more counts. The J gene is TRBJ2-3, the V gene TRBV5-1; possible D gene TRBD2, 6 bases. The CDR3 covers 16 residues. CDR1 SGHRS and CDR2 YFSETQ come from the germline V gene. The ends were cut back, 4 bases at V and 1 base at J, with 16 bases in the middle. In DNA, the CDR3 is TGCGCCAGCAGCCAGGACGGGGGTCTTCGCACAGATACGCAGTATTTT. Translating it yields CASSQDGGLRTDTQYF.

The V gene is TRBV19, the J gene TRBJ2-5, with D possibly matching TRBD2 (6 bases). The CDR3 contains 14 residues. CDR1 LNHDA and CDR2 SQIVND come from the germline V gene (reference sequence). V was shortened by 5 bases and J by 6 bases, with 16 bases between the two germline ends. DNA of the CDR3: TGTGCCAGTAGTTTCGCCGGGAGTCGACAGACCCAGTACTTC. This gives the protein CASSFAGSRQTQYF.

There are many counts of this clonotype. The genes are TRBV27 and TRBJ2-1, with 12 bases identical to TRBD2. From germline, CDR1 is MNHEY and CDR2 SMNVEV (reference sequence). This CDR3 spans 15 amino acids. Trimming took 6 bases from V and 2 from J; bases not matched to a gene: 2. The CDR3 DNA follows: TGTGCCAGCAGGCGGACTAGCGGGGCCTACAATGAGCAGTTCTTC. Translating it yields CASRRTSGAYNEQFF.

This clonotype was picked up many times. The chain joins TRBV28 to TRBJ2-5, with no clear D. V was cut by 5 bases and J by 4 bases, with 11 bases left in between. Germline values: CDR1 MDHEN, CDR2 SYDVKM. This CDR3 is 13 amino acids long. CDR3 region: CASSLPSSETQYF. The CDR3 DNA sequence: TGTGCCAGCAGTCTCCCCTCCTCAGAGACCCAGTACTTC.

This clonotype was observed at least ten times. The chain's CDR3 is CASSQIQETQYF. Here the CDR3 DNA reads TGTGCCAGCAGTCAGATCCAAGAGACCCAGTACTTC. This sequence joins TRBV28 and TRBJ2-5; the D is unclear. The CDR3 runs to 12 residues. The germline V gene has CDR1 MDHEN and CDR2 SYDVKM. Trimming pared 5 bases from V and 1 base from J, leaving 5 bases between.

This clonotype has ten or more counts. The V gene is TRBV5-1, the J gene TRBJ1-1; 8 bases are a match to TRBD1. Germline V CDR1 and CDR2: SGHRS, YFSETQ. This CDR3 spans 13 amino acids. J gave up 6 bases and V 2 bases, and 3 bases lay outside the gene matches. The CDR3 nucleotides are TGCGCCAGCAGCTTCGACAGGGGATCTGAAGCTTTCTTT. Amino acids: CASSFDRGSEAFF.

This clonotype was picked up many times. V usage is TRBV5-1 and J usage is TRBJ2-7, with TRBD2 as a possible D gene (5 bases). The V end lost 4 bases, the J end lost 6 bases, and 11 bases lay between the germline ends. This CDR3 contains 12 residues. The germline V gene encodes CDR1 SGHRS and CDR2 YFSETQ. CDR3 loop: CASSLRGFEQYF. The CDR3 DNA follows: TGCGCCAGCAGCCTGCGAGGGTTCGAGCAGTACTTC.

This clonotype turned up a few times. V gene TRBV7-9 combines with J gene TRBJ2-5; the D gene could be TRBD1 or TRBD2 (5 bases each). The V gene's germline CDR1 is SEHNR and CDR2 FQNEAQ (reference sequence). V was pared by 5 bases and J by 3 bases, with 13 bases between. CDR3 length: 14 residues. The CDR3 region has the DNA TGTGCCAGCAGCATTCCTGGGACGGAAGAGACCCAGTACTTC. Translating gives CASSIPGTEETQYF. The entire variable domain, with the rest obtained from reference TRBV7-9 and TRBJ2-5, is as follows: DTGVSQNPRHKITKRGQNVTFRCDPISEHNRLYWYRQTLGQGPEFLTYFQNEAQLEKSRLLSDRFSAERPKGSFSTLEIQRTEQGDSAMYLCASSIPGTEETQYFGPGTRLLVL.

There are a few counts of this clonotype. The chain uses TRBV30 and TRBJ2-5; D gene unclear. CDR3 length equals 11 residues. V was shortened by 3 bases and J by 0 bases, with 2 bases between the two germline ends. In germline, CDR1 is GTSNPN, CDR2 SVGIG (reference sequence). CDR3 coding DNA: TGTGCCTGGAGCGACCAAGAGACCCAGTACTTC. Translated, it gives CAWSDQETQYF.

At least ten counts were recorded for this clonotype. The chain links TRBV28 to TRBJ2-1; TRBD2 might be the D (6 bases). V was trimmed by 6 bases and J by 0 bases, leaving 12 bases between them. CDR1 and CDR2 (germline): MDHEN, SYDVKM. The CDR3 consists of 15 residues. CDR3 residues: CASRDSGSSYNEQFF. The CDR3 DNA sequence: TGTGCCAGCAGGGATAGCGGAAGCTCCTACAATGAGCAGTTCTTC.